This T cell receptor beta chain was captured by sequencing in a study of CD8+CD57+ T cells in acquired aplastic anemia. As for the study in general: Isolated CD4+ and CD8+ cells, once sorted, yielded DNA averaging roughly 3 ug.

Remarks on this clonotype: Its cognate antigen is unknown.

Flow cytometry had shown expanded CD8+CD57+ cells in the patients chosen for sequencing. Each of the patients presented with severe acquired aplastic anemia. The V gene's germline CDR1 is SEHNR and CDR2 FQNEAQ (reference sequence). Trimming took 1 base from V and 7 from J, leaving 16 bases between them. The CDR3 has 15 amino acids. Genomic DNA acted as the template from which TCR beta VDJ combination and CDR3 sequence profiling were carried out. TCRdb used MiXCR to reprocess the reads, holding one entry per CDR3 protein. The table records roughly 80,000 distinct CDR3 sequences, about three quarters of them present only once. The study, taken as a whole, reports: The CD8+ Simpson's diversity of patients and controls was not significantly different. Patients and controls shared just under 30 CD8+ CDR3 sequences, highly expressed in patients.

V is TRBV7-9 and J is TRBJ1-1; possibly TRBD1 for D (5 bases). Sequencing used sorted CD4+, CD8+, or CD8+CD57+ T cells (not recorded which) from PBMCs. This receptor was taken from a human donor with aplastic anemia. This chain's CDR3 is CASSLVSGGEGEAFF. CDR3 sequence (DNA): TGTGCCAGCAGCTTAGTTTCAGGAGGGGAGGGTGAAGCTTTCTTT.